This TCR beta chain emerged from a study of shared clonotypes between healthy human individuals. Investigators spread the genomic DNA of each subset evenly over several immunoSEQ plates. Original handling: ImmunoSEQ output held junction-only sequences without quality scores, so filtering differed. The data were produced by immunoSEQ multiplex PCR, yet TCRdb's version contains in-frame clones alone and is incomplete. V, J and clone size reflect that table, while D and trimming were determined from the DNA. The table shows 150,000 to 200,000 clones, with approximately 92% occurring only once. The origin of this receptor is a woman aged 25 to 45 in good health. The specimen sequenced was naive CD4+ T cells sorted from blood. Subset indicated: CD45RA+ positively selected.

Here the CDR3 DNA reads TGTGCCAGTAGTATAGTCGGCAGGGTGAATGACGAGCAGTACTTC. Translation gives CASSIVGRVNDEQYF. V usage is TRBV19 and J usage is TRBJ2-7; possibly TRBD1 for D (5 bases). Germline V CDR1 and CDR2: LNHDA, SQIVND (reference sequence). This CDR3 is 15 amino acids long. Between the trimmed V and J ends, which lost 1 base and 5 bases, there was a span of 15 bases.